The clone carrying this T cell receptor beta chain was counted a few times. The antigen remains undetermined. The record originates from a study of blood T cells in healthy people across ages. Primed by a sample-barcoded 5' primer and a J-beta primer mix, a second PCR proceeded for about 7 to 12 cycles. TCRdb re-analysed the 5' RACE reads in MiXCR, keeping a single row per CDR3 protein. This table has roughly 500,000 distinct CDR3 sequences, approximately 25% appearing once. Points from the study as a whole: Bulk PBMC profiling left naive and antigen-experienced comparisons inconclusive.

Input material: blood. The sequence came from a woman in her seventies in good health.

The CDR3 sequence: CASSSRGENYGYTF. The CDR3 DNA reads TGTGCCAGCAGCTCGAGGGGCGAAAACTATGGCTACACCTTC. V and J are TRBV7-9 and TRBJ1-2; tentatively, D is TRBD1 (5 bases). The CDR3 loop spans 14 amino acids. Germline CDR1 SEHNR, CDR2 FQNEAQ (reference sequence). V was cut by 4 bases and J by 2 bases, with 11 bases left in between.